This is a list of T cell receptor beta chains from one sample in a study of human T cells and chemical hapten exposure. TCRdb processed the RACE reads anew with MiXCR; each CDR3 protein has one entry. The table shows about 69,000 distinct CDR3 sequences, with about 9.4% occurring only once. The sequencing used whole blood, collected in connection with sensitization to the hapten diphenylcyclopropenone (DPC). Receptors were obtained from a woman in her fifties or sixties with alopecia areata. Some clones in this sample may be carry-over from other donors' samples. Both conserved end residues are trimmed from each CDR3.

j_call v_call cdr3_aa
TRBJ2-7 TRBV2 ASRDNGVLGTSSYEQY
TRBJ2-7 TRBV10-2 ASSDFRQAYEQY
TRBJ2-3 TRBV13 ASSQDSSNTDTQY
TRBJ1-1 TRBV29-1 SVGDFWTANTEAF
TRBJ2-5 TRBV7-2 ASSSGTHQETQY
TRBJ2-5 TRBV7-9 ASTDRLAGDQETQY
TRBJ2-1 TRBV2 ASRLAGANEQF
TRBJ2-1 TRBV9 ASSVGSPHEQF
TRBJ2-7 TRBV20-1 SARSLGLADYEQY
TRBJ1-6 TRBV6-5 ASSHSSVGSPLH
TRBJ2-1 TRBV12-3/TRBV12-4 ASSGGGFYNEQF
TRBJ1-2 TRBV4-1 ASSHHRVNYGYT
TRBJ1-6 TRBV3-1 ASSQDEGGRALSPLH
TRBJ1-1 TRBV11-2 ASSFSRTGEAF
TRBJ2-7 TRBV4-2 ASSQVLPSGSYEQY
TRBJ1-1 TRBV20-1 SAPRTYAGSGAEAF
TRBJ1-6 TRBV5-1 ASRDPQGASLLH
TRBJ1-3 TRBV29-1 SVDPGNTIY
TRBJ2-7 TRBV12-5 ASGSLGLPYEQY
TRBJ2-1 TRBV7-9 ASSPRLFDEQF
TRBJ2-1 TRBV2 ASSEESSQNNEQF
TRBJ1-1 TRBV20-1 SARGEGNTEAF
TRBJ1-1 TRBV29-1 SVKQGTEAF
TRBJ1-1 TRBV19 ASSIFGRSNTEAF
TRBJ2-3 TRBV12-3/TRBV12-4 ASSPSPADTQY